These 32 T cell receptor beta chains share one sample of origin, sequenced in a study of CDR3 diversity in severe acne. Via MiXCR, TCRdb re-called the PCR reads, giving one row per CDR3 protein. The table shows more than 70,000 distinct CDR3 sequences, with approximately 52% occurring only once. Specimen: blood. The receptors were sampled from a male donor in good health, serving as a control.

This clonotype showed up just once. The chain is built from TRBV15 and TRBJ2-3; D not resolved. CDR3 length equals 13 residues. Per the germline V gene, CDR1 is LNHNV and CDR2 is YYDKDF (reference sequence). V was trimmed by 0 bases and J by 10 bases, leaving 11 bases between them. The CDR3 is CATSRDLESAQYF. CDR3 bases: TGTGCCACCAGCAGAGATCTCGAGAGTGCGCAGTATTTT. The complete variable domain, with remaining parts taken from reference TRBV15 and TRBJ2-3, reads DAMVIQNPRYQVTQFGKPVTLSCSQTLNHNVMYWYQQKSSQAPKLLFHYYDKDFNNEADTPDNFQSRRPNTSFCFLDIRSPGLGDTAMYLCATSRDLESAQYFGPGTRLTVL.

The chain carries TRBV11-1 and TRBJ2-1; D possibly corresponds to TRBD1 (6 bases). V lost 1 base, J lost 9 bases, and 13 bases lay in between. Per the germline V gene, CDR1 is SGHAT and CDR2 is FQDESV (reference sequence). The CDR3 consists of 14 residues. CDR3 DNA sequence: TGTGCCAGCAGCTTAGGGGGGCGATTTCCTGAGCAGTTCTTC. This translates into CASSLGGRFPEQFF.

This clonotype was counted ten times or more. This chain uses TRBV11-2 with TRBJ2-3; D unclear. Deletions cut 0 bases from V and 4 bases from J, with 14 bases between. The germline CDR1 and CDR2 sequences are SGHAT and FQNNGV. The CDR3 covers 16 residues. The chain's CDR3 is CASSLDIILVADTQYF. CDR3 nucleotide sequence: TGTGCCAGCAGCTTAGATATTATTCTAGTCGCAGATACGCAGTATTTT.

This clonotype appeared a few times. This rearrangement joins TRBV11-2 to TRBJ2-5; TRBD1 is a possible D gene (6 bases). The CDR3 contains 14 residues. With 1 base removed from V and 5 bases from J, the gap between germline ends came to 11 bases. Per the germline V gene, CDR1 is SGHAT and CDR2 is FQNNGV. CDR3: CASSLGGGRETQYF. CDR3 bases: TGTGCCAGCAGCTTAGGAGGGGGTCGGGAGACCCAGTACTTC. The full variable domain, with the rest looked up from reference TRBV11-2 and TRBJ2-5, is EAGVAQSPRYKIIEKRQSVAFWCNPISGHATLYWYQQILGQGPKLLIQFQNNGVVDDSQLPKDRFSAERLKGVDSTLKIQPAKLEDSAVYLCASSLGGGRETQYFGPGTRLLVL.

The count of this clonotype is one. The gene calls are TRBV2 and TRBJ2-7; maybe TRBD2 (5 bases). V lost 6 bases to trimming and J lost 7 bases, with 16 bases between them. The CDR3 contains 13 residues. Germline CDR1 is SNHLY and CDR2 is FYNNEI. CDR3 DNA: TGTGCCAGCAGCGATGAGGGAGCCGGGGAGCAGTACTTC. Translated: CASSDEGAGEQYF. Looking up the rest from reference TRBV2 and TRBJ2-7 gives the full variable domain: EPEVTQTPSHQVTQMGQEVILRCVPISNHLYFYWYRQILGQKVEFLVSFYNNEISEKSEIFDDQFSVERPDGSNFTLKIRSTKLEDSAMYFCASSDEGAGEQYFGPGTRLTVT.

The table lists this clonotype with many counts. The chain carries TRBV2 and TRBJ1-6; D is unclear. The CDR3 is 13 residues long. The germline CDR1 and CDR2 sequences are SNHLY and FYNNEI. V lost 5 bases and J 10 bases, leaving 12 bases between the germline ends. For the CDR3, the DNA is TGTGCCAGCAGTTCCGAAGAGCCGTCACCCCTCCACTTT. Its protein is CASSSEEPSPLHF.

Within the sample, this clonotype is medium-sized. The chain carries TRBV19 and TRBJ2-1, with TRBD2 matching over 7 bases. With 7 bases clipped from V and 4 bases from J, the junction kept 4 bases outside the gene matches. In germline, CDR1 is LNHDA, CDR2 SQIVND (reference sequence). CDR3 length equals 13 residues. CDR3 region: CASMGGMYNEQFF. The CDR3 DNA reads TGTGCCAGTATGGGGGGGATGTACAATGAGCAGTTCTTC.

The chain is built from TRBV2 and TRBJ2-7, with D possibly TRBD1 on 5 matching bases. The CDR3 length is 12 residues. Between the trimmed V and J ends, which lost 6 bases and 4 bases, there was a span of 10 bases. The germline V gene has CDR1 SNHLY and CDR2 FYNNEI. In DNA, the CDR3 is TGTGCCAGCAGGATTGGGGCGTACGAGCAGTACTTC. Amino acids: CASRIGAYEQYF.

There are a few counts of this clonotype. The chain joins TRBV7-3 to TRBJ2-7; TRBD1 agrees at 8 bases. This CDR3 comprises 16 residues. The V and J ends lost 5 bases and 0 bases, in that order; junction bases with no gene match: 9. CDR1 is SGHTA, CDR2 FQGTGA, per germline. The CDR3 coding sequence is TGTGCCAGCAGCAAAAATGGGGACAGGTCCTCCTACGAGCAGTACTTC. Encoded protein: CASSKNGDRSSYEQYF.

This clonotype has at least ten counts. The CDR3 here is CASSRDRGSDEAFF. CDR3 sequence (DNA): TGTGCCAGCAGTCGAGACAGGGGGAGTGATGAAGCTTTCTTT. The V call is TRBV25-1, the J call TRBJ1-1; the match to TRBD1 covers 9 bases. This CDR3 has 14 amino acids. CDR1 and CDR2 from the germline V gene are MGHDK and SYGVNS. V was clipped by 5 bases and J by 7 bases; unmatched bases: 8.

The chain links TRBV20-1 to TRBJ1-5; no definite D call. V was clipped by 2 bases and J by 7 bases, with 9 bases between them. The CDR3 length is 12 residues. Germline CDR1 reads DFQATT; CDR2 reads SNEGSKA (reference sequence). The CDR3 loop is CSARKFGQPQHF. In nucleotides, the CDR3 is TGCAGTGCTAGAAAGTTCGGACAGCCCCAGCATTTT.

The chain links TRBV5-1 to TRBJ2-7; D possibly corresponds to TRBD1 (5 bases). The CDR3 is 14 amino acids. With 5 bases removed from V and 2 bases from J, the gap between germline ends came to 14 bases. Germline V gene lookup returns CDR1 SGHRS and CDR2 YFSETQ. CDR3 sequence (DNA): TGCGCCAGCAGGGTAGGGGATCTAACCTACGAGCAGTACTTC. Amino acids: CASRVGDLTYEQYF.

Concerning this clonotype: A read error is possible here, since a much larger clone lies one base away. The chain recombines TRBV7-9 with TRBJ2-7, with 10 bases fitting TRBD1. This CDR3 spans 14 amino acids. Germline CDR1 is SEHNR and CDR2 is FQNEAQ (reference sequence). V shed 5 bases and J 2 bases; nucleotides not matched to a gene: 3. CDR3 in DNA: TGTGCCAGCAGCCCCGGGACAGGGGCCTACGAGCAGTACTTC. Protein sequence: CASSPGTGAYEQYF.

The chain employs TRBV13 and TRBJ1-2, with a weak D call TRBD1 (5 bases). V was shortened by 6 bases and J by 4 bases, with 21 bases between the two germline ends. Germline assignment: CDR1 PRHDT and CDR2 FYEKMQ (reference sequence). The CDR3 runs to 16 residues. CDR3 residues: CASSFGPGIGSYGYTF. The CDR3 bases are TGTGCCAGCAGTTTTGGTCCAGGGATAGGTTCCTATGGCTACACCTTC.

The J gene is TRBJ1-5, the V gene TRBV24-1; D is possibly TRBD1 (5 bases). The germline V gene encodes CDR1 KGHDR and CDR2 SFDVKD. V dropped 3 bases and J dropped 6 bases, with 14 bases sitting between them. The CDR3 has 15 residues. The CDR3 DNA follows: TGTGCCACCAGTGATGGTCCCGGGGGAGGTCAGCCCCAGCATTTT. Encoded protein: CATSDGPGGGQPQHF.

This clonotype was detected only once. The chain links TRBV5-5 to TRBJ1-1; D is uncertain. The germline V gene has CDR1 SGHKS and CDR2 YYEKEE (reference sequence). The CDR3 spans 15 residues. V shed 3 bases and J shed 4 bases, with 16 bases lying between them. CDR3 sequence reads: CASSSQSVLGTEAFF. In DNA, the CDR3 is TGTGCCAGCAGCTCCCAGTCGGTATTGGGCACTGAAGCTTTCTTT.

This clonotype was observed many times. This chain uses TRBV29-1 with TRBJ1-2, with 7 nucleotides matching TRBD1. This CDR3 comprises 15 residues. Germline CDR1 SQVTM, CDR2 ANQGSEA. The V and J ends lost 0 bases and 9 bases, in that order; junction bases with no gene match: 13. CDR3 loop: CSVEDSPTGSIRYTF. In nucleotides, the CDR3 is TGCAGCGTTGAAGATAGCCCGACAGGGTCTATCCGCTACACCTTC.

This clonotype was picked up many times. The chain combines TRBV24-1 with TRBJ2-1; weak D call: TRBD1 (6 bases). CDR1 and CDR2 (germline): KGHDR, SFDVKD. The CDR3 is 13 amino acids. The V end lost 3 bases, the J end lost 7 bases, and 9 bases lay between the germline ends. In nucleotides, the CDR3 is TGTGCCACCAGTGATAACCAGGGGAATGAGCAGTTCTTC. It encodes CATSDNQGNEQFF.

This clonotype occurred a few times. The genes are TRBV13 and TRBJ1-1; D is ambiguous. The CDR3 has 13 amino acids. In germline, CDR1 is PRHDT, CDR2 FYEKMQ (reference sequence). Trimming removed 5 bases from V and 1 base from J, with 8 bases in between. The CDR3 spells CASSPLRNTEAFF. DNA for the CDR3: TGTGCCAGCAGCCCCCTGAGGAACACTGAAGCTTTCTTT.

V is TRBV5-4 and J is TRBJ1-1; unclear D gene. Germline assignment: CDR1 SGHNT and CDR2 YYREEE (reference sequence). V was trimmed by 5 bases and J by 3 bases, leaving 14 bases between them. The CDR3 loop spans 14 amino acids. The CDR3 sequence is CASRADISDTEAFF. The CDR3 DNA reads as TGTGCCAGCAGAGCCGACATATCAGACACTGAAGCTTTCTTT.

This clonotype showed up just once. The CDR3 sequence: CASDRRGTNEKLFF. For the CDR3, the DNA is TGTGCCAGTGATAGGAGAGGAACTAATGAAAAACTGTTTTTT. The rearrangement joins TRBV19 to TRBJ1-4; D gene unclear. The CDR3 totals 14 residues. V dropped 8 bases and J dropped 1 base, with 11 bases sitting between them. In germline, CDR1 is LNHDA, CDR2 SQIVND (reference sequence).

As concerns this clonotype: Being one base from a much bigger clone, this may be a read error. The chain combines TRBV6-6 with TRBJ2-5; tentative D call: TRBD2 (5 bases). The CDR3 is 13 amino acids. Germline V gives CDR1 MNHNY, CDR2 SVGAGI (reference sequence). The CDR3 sequence is CASSYSRVEIQYF. In nucleotides, the CDR3 is TGTGCCAGCAGTTACTCGAGGGTGGAGATCCAGTACTTC.

This clonotype has a count of ten or more. The J gene is TRBJ1-1, the V gene TRBV4-2; 8 bases line up with TRBD1. Germline CDR1 is LGHNA and CDR2 is YNFKEQ. The length of the CDR3 is 11 residues. Germline trimming cut 2 bases from V and 10 bases from J; bases unmatched to any gene: 0. The CDR3 nucleotides read TGTGCCAGCAGCCAAACAGGGGGAGCTTTCTTT. Translating it yields CASSQTGGAFF.

The V and J genes are TRBV2 and TRBJ1-1; TRBD1 agrees at 7 bases. This CDR3 contains 14 residues. The germline CDR1 and CDR2 sequences are SNHLY and FYNNEI. The trim removed 3 bases at V and 1 base at J, leaving 2 bases unmatched. CDR3 in DNA: TGTGCCAGCAGTGACGGACAGGAGAACACTGAAGCTTTCTTT. Protein sequence: CASSDGQENTEAFF.

This clonotype was detected a few times. The CDR3 nucleotides are TGTGCCAGCAGCGTGGGACTAGCGGGAGGAATGGGAGAGACCCAGTACTTC. This sequence encodes CASSVGLAGGMGETQYF. The chain combines TRBV2 with TRBJ2-5; 15 bases are a match to TRBD2. CDR1 is SNHLY, CDR2 FYNNEI, per germline. J was trimmed by 4 bases and V by 6 bases; bases with no gene match: 9. This CDR3 has 17 amino acids.

This clonotype was found once. The chain recombines TRBV20-1 with TRBJ1-6; D remains unclear. The CDR3 runs to 13 residues. V dropped 1 base and J dropped 8 bases, with 9 bases sitting between them. Germline-derived CDR1 and CDR2 are DFQATT and SNEGSKA (reference sequence). The CDR3 sequence is CSARVAQDSPLHF. DNA for the CDR3: TGCAGTGCTAGAGTGGCCCAAGATTCACCCCTCCACTTT.

This clonotype was detected only a few times. The genes are TRBV19 and TRBJ2-7; D is unclear. Trimming stripped 3 bases from V and 2 bases from J, with 14 bases between. The CDR3 loop spans 15 amino acids. CDR1 is LNHDA and CDR2 is SQIVND in the germline V gene (reference sequence). The CDR3 spells CASSIIMGSPYEQYF. The CDR3 region has the DNA TGTGCCAGTAGTATCATCATGGGCAGTCCCTACGAGCAGTACTTC. Variable domain in full (rest from reference TRBV19 and TRBJ2-7): DGGITQSPKYLFRKEGQNVTLSCEQNLNHDAMYWYRQDPGQGLRLIYYSQIVNDFQKGDIAEGYSVSREKKESFPLTVTSAQKNPTAFYLCASSIIMGSPYEQYFGPGTRLTVT.

The chain uses TRBV7-2 and TRBJ2-7; possibly TRBD1 or TRBD2 for D (5 bases each). Germline CDR1 SGHTA, CDR2 FQGNSA. CDR3 length: 12 residues. V lost 6 bases, J lost 6 bases, and 12 bases lay in between. CDR3 sequence (DNA): TGTGCCAGCAGGGGGGAAGGGTTCGAGCAGTACTTC. Its protein is CASRGEGFEQYF.

V and J are TRBV11-1 and TRBJ1-1, with TRBD1 identical over 11 bases. The CDR3 is 15 residues long. CDR1 is SGHAT, CDR2 FQDESV, per germline (reference sequence). Germline trimming cut 5 bases from V and 4 bases from J; bases unmatched to any gene: 6. The CDR3 coding sequence is TGTGCCAGCAGCACGACTGGGACAGGGGGCACTGAAGCTTTCTTT. Translated, it gives CASSTTGTGGTEAFF.

The chain employs TRBV7-9 and TRBJ2-3; TRBD2 aligns across 14 bases. The CDR3 covers 15 residues. V shed 3 bases, J shed 6 bases, and the junction held 2 bases outside the gene matches. CDR1 is SEHNR and CDR2 is FQNEAQ in the germline V gene (reference sequence). The CDR3 DNA reads as TGTGCCAGCAGCTTGACTAGCGGGAGGGCGGATACGCAGTATTTT. Encoded protein: CASSLTSGRADTQYF. Filled out from reference TRBV7-9 and TRBJ2-3, the complete variable domain reads DTGVSQNPRHKITKRGQNVTFRCDPISEHNRLYWYRQTLGQGPEFLTYFQNEAQLEKSRLLSDRFSAERPKGSFSTLEIQRTEQGDSAMYLCASSLTSGRADTQYFGPGTRLTVL.

The V and J genes are TRBV18 and TRBJ1-6; TRBD1 matches at 8 bases. The CDR3 is 14 residues long. CDR1 is KGHSH, CDR2 LQKENI, per germline. Unmatched junction bases numbered 4, after V lost 2 bases and J lost 10 bases. The CDR3 sequence: CASSPNPGGSPLHF. The CDR3, as DNA: TGTGCCAGCTCACCAAACCCAGGGGGCTCACCCCTCCACTTT.

This clonotype came up many times. The genes are TRBV15 and TRBJ2-7; D remains ambiguous. V was cut by 5 bases and J by 4 bases, with 12 bases left in between. CDR1 is LNHNV and CDR2 is YYDKDF in the germline V gene (reference sequence). This CDR3 comprises 13 residues. This CDR3 is CATSDGLGYEQYF. CDR3 DNA: TGTGCCACCAGCGATGGGTTGGGGTACGAGCAGTACTTC.